Sequencing of this TCR beta chain was carried out in a study of T cell repertoires in aging, cancer and after chemotherapy. The study, taken as a whole, reports: Compared with age-matched healthy donors, untreated hematological or solid cancer patients showed higher blood TCR clonality.

The trim removed 1 base at V and 3 bases at J, leaving 3 bases unmatched. CDR1 SGHNT and CDR2 YYREEE come from the germline V gene (reference sequence). The CDR3 covers 15 residues. Peripheral blood genomic DNA, not sorted cells or RNA, was the template. This clonotype appeared a few times. Antigen unknown. TRB rearrangements spanning V, D and J were amplified using mixed TRB-A/B primers. TCRdb reprocessed the multiplex PCR reads via MiXCR and lists one record per CDR3 protein. The sample includes several thousand distinct CDR3 sequences, 30% of them seen just once. The V call is TRBV5-4, the J call TRBJ2-5; 10 nucleotides line up with TRBD2. The sample comprised blood. This sequence was found in a human donor with a blood cancer. CDR3 residues: CASSLRLAGKETQYF. CDR3 in DNA: TGTGCCAGCAGCTTGCGACTAGCGGGTAAAGAGACCCAGTACTTC.